Listed below are T cell receptor beta chains from one sample, sequenced in a study of cytomegalovirus exposure and HLA in healthy donors. The table came from immunoSEQ multiplex PCR; TCRdb's copy has only in-frame clones and leaves some out. The repertoire includes 150,000 to 200,000 clones, 86% of them detected once, and more than 1.1% sits in the top ten. Sequencing was done on a sample of PBMCs. The source is a woman aged 18-35 years in good health and CMV-seronegative. CDR3s include the opening cysteine and the closing phenylalanine or tryptophan. The order of the fields is D gene, V gene, clone size, J gene, CDR3 protein, CDR3 DNA. D genes are given only for firm matches. Clone size is stated in some rows and not others, as once, few, many or a class when expanded.

>NA|TRBV4-1|NA|TRBJ2-3
CASSQGGAPGDTQYF
TGCGCCAGCAGCCAAGGCGGCGCTCCCGGAGATACGCAGTATTTT
>TRBD2|TRBV6-1|NA|TRBJ2-7
CASSEDRLAGRYF
TGTGCCAGCAGTGAAGACCGACTAGCGGGCCGATACTTC
>TRBD1|TRBV7-2|NA|TRBJ1-2
CASSRRQGAAPLYGYTF
TGTGCCAGCAGCCGGCGACAGGGTGCCGCCCCTCTCTATGGCTACACCTTC
>NA|TRBV10-1|NA|TRBJ2-3
CASLQGDADTQYF
TGCGCCAGCTTACAGGGTGATGCAGATACGCAGTATTTT
>TRBD1|TRBV29-1|NA|TRBJ1-1
CSVGRTGETEAFF
TGCAGCGTTGGGAGGACAGGGGAAACTGAAGCTTTCTTT
>NA|TRBV6-1|NA|TRBJ1-5
CASSVTGANQPQHF
TGTGCCAGCAGTGTGACTGGGGCGAATCAGCCCCAGCATTTT
>TRBD2|TRBV5-4|NA|TRBJ2-3
CASSLSGSLDTQYF
TGTGCCAGCTCCCTTAGCGGGAGCTTAGATACGCAGTATTTT
>NA|TRBV11-2|few|TRBJ2-7
CASSSPGGEQYF
TGTGCCAGCAGCTCCCCCGGCGGCGAGCAGTACTTC
>NA|TRBV7-6|once|TRBJ2-1
CASSFQTGGVYNEQFF
TGTGCCAGCAGCTTCCAAACGGGGGGCGTCTACAATGAGCAGTTCTTC
>NA|TRBV7-9|NA|TRBJ2-7
CASSLDGGPYEQYF
TGTGCCAGCAGCTTAGACGGAGGGCCTTACGAGCAGTACTTC
>TRBD1|TRBV5-5|few|TRBJ1-5
CASSPGQGRYQPQHF
TGTGCCAGCAGCCCCGGACAGGGCAGGTATCAGCCCCAGCATTTT
>TRBD1|TRBV27|NA|TRBJ2-2
CASSPAAFEGAGGELFF
TGTGCCAGCAGCCCCGCGGCGTTTGAGGGGGCCGGCGGGGAGCTGTTTTTT
>TRBD2|TRBV10-1|NA|TRBJ2-1
CASSEPGRDNNEQFF
TGCGCCAGCAGTGAACCCGGGAGGGACAACAATGAGCAGTTCTTC
>NA|TRBV6-1|NA|TRBJ1-1
CASSDLQGRFTEAFF
TGTGCCAGCAGTGACTTGCAGGGGCGCTTCACTGAAGCTTTCTTT
>TRBD2|TRBV18|few|TRBJ2-7
CASSKTSGTDEQYF
TGTGCCAGCTCTAAGACTAGCGGGACCGACGAGCAGTACTTC
>NA|TRBV19|NA|TRBJ1-1
CASSIGVEAFF
TGTGCCAGTAGTATCGGAGTTGAAGCTTTCTTT
>NA|TRBV7-2|few|TRBJ2-1
CASSLDGNKRNEQFF
TGTGCCAGCAGCTTAGACGGGAATAAGAGGAATGAGCAGTTCTTC
>TRBD1|TRBV28|NA|TRBJ2-7
CASSLPSAGRYRDRVVDEQYF
TGTGCCAGCAGTTTACCCTCGGCTGGGCGGTACCGGGACAGGGTAGTAGACGAGCAGTACTTC
>TRBD1|TRBV5-1|NA|TRBJ1-2
CASTLTGAGYGYTF
TGCGCCAGCACCCTGACAGGGGCAGGCTATGGCTACACCTTC
>TRBD1|TRBV6-6|NA|TRBJ1-3
CASSYQGAPGNTIYF
TGTGCCAGCAGTTACCAGGGGGCGCCTGGAAACACCATATATTTT
>NA|TRBV10-2|NA|TRBJ2-1
CASSPGGYNEQFF
TGCGCCAGCAGCCCAGGGGGGTACAATGAGCAGTTCTTC
>TRBD1|TRBV4-2|NA|TRBJ2-7
CASSPFSQGAQNEQYF
TGTGCCAGCAGCCCCTTTTCACAGGGGGCGCAGAACGAGCAGTACTTC
>NA|TRBV5-5|NA|TRBJ1-5
CASSLFDGISGQPQHF
TGTGCCAGCAGCTTATTTGATGGCATATCGGGACAGCCCCAGCATTTT
>TRBD1|TRBV27|NA|TRBJ1-2
CASSLRTGSPYGYTF
TGTGCCAGCAGTTTAAGGACAGGGTCCCCCTATGGCTACACCTTC
>NA|TRBV29-1|once|TRBJ2-7
CSAGGGGPGYEQYF
TGCAGTGCAGGTGGGGGGGGGCCGGGCTACGAGCAGTACTTC
>NA|TRBV28|NA|TRBJ2-3
CASSPAGRTDTQYF
TGTGCCAGCAGTCCCGCGGGACGCACAGATACGCAGTATTTT
>NA|TRBV18|NA|TRBJ1-4
CASSPPSRVNEKLFF
TGTGCCAGCTCACCACCGTCCCGGGTTAATGAAAAACTGTTTTTT
>TRBD1|TRBV18|few|TRBJ2-7
CASSPSTGQVAYEQYF
TGTGCCAGCTCACCATCGACGGGACAGGTTGCCTACGAGCAGTACTTC
>TRBD2|TRBV9|NA|TRBJ2-7
CASSDSGGAYEQYF
TGTGCCAGCAGCGACAGCGGGGGGGCATACGAGCAGTACTTC
>TRBD1|TRBV10-3|once|TRBJ2-1
CAISSGQGGRNEQFF
TGTGCCATCAGTTCGGGACAGGGGGGTCGGAATGAGCAGTTCTTC
>NA|TRBV27|NA|TRBJ1-5
CASSLWREGPQHF
TGTGCCAGCAGTTTATGGCGGGAGGGGCCCCAGCATTTT
>NA|TRBV5-6|NA|TRBJ2-7
CASSPDDSPSYEQYF
TGTGCCAGCAGCCCTGACGACTCTCCCTCCTACGAGCAGTACTTC
>TRBD1|TRBV7-8|NA|TRBJ1-2
CASSLEGGRGNGYTF
TGTGCCAGCAGCTTAGAAGGGGGCAGAGGAAATGGCTACACCTTC
>TRBD2|TRBV6-5|NA|TRBJ2-7
CASSLQLAGGYEQYF
TGTGCCAGCAGTCTCCAACTAGCGGGAGGCTACGAGCAGTACTTC
>NA|TRBV7-9|NA|TRBJ1-1
CATTSVGFGEAFF
TGTGCCACCACGAGCGTAGGATTCGGAGAAGCTTTCTTT